The clone carrying this TCR beta chain was observed a handful of times. Time point specified: persistent/refractory GD, antithyroid drugs over 5 years with positive TRAb. The TCR library was prepared using RNA isolated from PBMCs. This CDR3 is 15 amino acids long. The germline V gene has CDR1 LNHDA and CDR2 SQIVND (reference sequence). Trimming shortened V by 7 bases and J by 0 bases, and 12 bases separated the two germline ends. Arm-PCR of CDR3 regions and iRepertoire HTBI primers were used to build TCR beta libraries. TCRdb recomputed calls from the multiplex PCR reads with MiXCR, one row per CDR3 protein. The sample includes over 250,000 distinct CDR3 sequences, more than 20% of them seen just once. The data were obtained in a study of regulatory T cells in long-lasting Graves disease.

This sequence originates from a female donor with Graves disease. Sequenced here: peripheral blood mononuclear cells (PBMCs), sampled when the disease was refractory, from a patient treated with antithyroid drugs. The chain combines TRBV19 with TRBJ1-4; D unresolved. The CDR3 nucleotides read TGTGCCAGTAACTCCATCAATGCAACTAATGAAAAACTGTTTTTT. Translating gives CASNSINATNEKLFF.